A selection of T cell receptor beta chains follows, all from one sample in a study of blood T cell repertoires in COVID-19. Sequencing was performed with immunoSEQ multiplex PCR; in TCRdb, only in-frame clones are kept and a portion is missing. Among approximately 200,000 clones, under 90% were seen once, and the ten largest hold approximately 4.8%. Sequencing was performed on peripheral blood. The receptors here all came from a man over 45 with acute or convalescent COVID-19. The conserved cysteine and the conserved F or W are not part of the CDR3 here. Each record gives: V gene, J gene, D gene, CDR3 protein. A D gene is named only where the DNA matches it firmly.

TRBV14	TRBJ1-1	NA	ASSKVRNTEAF
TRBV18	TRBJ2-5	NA	ATREQAKETQY
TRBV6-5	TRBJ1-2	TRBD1	ASGAGGNYGYT
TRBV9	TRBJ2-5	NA	ASSVGPQETQY
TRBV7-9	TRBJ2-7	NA	ASTRLETYEQY
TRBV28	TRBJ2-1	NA	ASSSGQHEQF
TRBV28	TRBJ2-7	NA	ATGLSYEQY
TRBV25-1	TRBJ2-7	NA	ASRAMWAPHEQY
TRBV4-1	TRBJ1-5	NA	ASSQGRTFNQPQH
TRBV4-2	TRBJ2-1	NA	ASSQGRAGDNEQF
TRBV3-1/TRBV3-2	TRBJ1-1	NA	ASSQHGGTEAF
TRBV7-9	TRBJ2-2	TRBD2	ASRPWTSGVSGELF
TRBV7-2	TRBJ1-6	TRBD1	ASGPGTGASDSPLH
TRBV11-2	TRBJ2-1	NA	ASSLGDWRNEQF
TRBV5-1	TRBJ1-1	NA	ASSLWGQNTEAF
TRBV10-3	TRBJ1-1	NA	AISDSGRARSQNTEAF
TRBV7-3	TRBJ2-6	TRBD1	ASSPRGQGASGANVLT
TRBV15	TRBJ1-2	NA	ATSRDQQVGIYGGYT
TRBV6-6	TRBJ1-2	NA	ASSYGGNGYT
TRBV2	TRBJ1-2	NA	ASSVLQGRYGYT
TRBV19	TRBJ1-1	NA	ARLGHRGLMNTEAF
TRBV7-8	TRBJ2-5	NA	ASSFRGPQETQY
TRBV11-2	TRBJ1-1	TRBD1	ASRGTRQGLNTEAF
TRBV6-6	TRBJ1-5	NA	ASSYSVLFSNQPQH
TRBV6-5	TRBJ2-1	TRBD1	ASTQGAKNEQF
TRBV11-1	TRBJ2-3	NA	ASSPPPGTDTQY
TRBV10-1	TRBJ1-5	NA	ASSGGTRSNQPQH
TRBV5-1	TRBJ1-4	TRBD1	ASSIPQGGNEKLF
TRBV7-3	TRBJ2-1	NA	ASSLNQNSYNEQF
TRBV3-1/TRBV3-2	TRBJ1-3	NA	ASSQGDSGNTIY
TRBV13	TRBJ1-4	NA	ASSFRGGANEKLF
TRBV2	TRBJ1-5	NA	ASSKASQGNQPQH
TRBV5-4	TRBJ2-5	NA	ASSLGNRVETQY
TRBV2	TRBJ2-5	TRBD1	ASSVPQGAVGETQY
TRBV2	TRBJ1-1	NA	ASRTSNRVNTEAF
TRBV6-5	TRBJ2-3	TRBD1	ASRLQGAADTQY
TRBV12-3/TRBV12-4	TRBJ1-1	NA	ASTTQDTEAF
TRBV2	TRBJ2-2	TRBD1	ASNRQGNTGELF
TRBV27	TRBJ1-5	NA	ASSYSGYWGNQPQH
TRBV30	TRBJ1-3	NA	AWRTAMTSGNTIY
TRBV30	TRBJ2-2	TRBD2	AWNRGHRLAANGELF
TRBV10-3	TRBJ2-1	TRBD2	AISESTGGAPHNEQF
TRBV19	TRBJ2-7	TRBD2	ASTPSGRSGGYEQY
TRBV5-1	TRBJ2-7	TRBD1	ASGTGTGEYEQY
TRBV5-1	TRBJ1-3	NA	ASSYTVDSRHASPFSGNTIY
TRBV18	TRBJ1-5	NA	ASSPSGKQPQH
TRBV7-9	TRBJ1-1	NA	ASSLGAPRVVAF
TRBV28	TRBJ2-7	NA	ASSLGAGPAYEQY